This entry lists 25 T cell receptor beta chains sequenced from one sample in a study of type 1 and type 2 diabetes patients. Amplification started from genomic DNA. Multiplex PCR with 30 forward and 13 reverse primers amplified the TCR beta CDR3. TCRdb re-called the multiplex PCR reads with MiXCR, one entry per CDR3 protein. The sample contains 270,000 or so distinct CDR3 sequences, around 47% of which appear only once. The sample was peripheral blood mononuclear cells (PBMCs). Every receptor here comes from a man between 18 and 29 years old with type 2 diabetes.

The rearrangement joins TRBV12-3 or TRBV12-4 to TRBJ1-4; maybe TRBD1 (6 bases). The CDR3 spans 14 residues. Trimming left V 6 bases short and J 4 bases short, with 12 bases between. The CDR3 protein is CASRRTQGNEKLFF. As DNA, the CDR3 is TGTGCCAGCAGACGAACACAGGGTAATGAAAAACTGTTTTTT.

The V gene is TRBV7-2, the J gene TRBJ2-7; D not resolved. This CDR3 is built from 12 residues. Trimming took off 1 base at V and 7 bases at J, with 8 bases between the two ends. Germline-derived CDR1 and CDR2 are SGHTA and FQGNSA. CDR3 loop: CASSLVGFEQYF. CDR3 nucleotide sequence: TGTGCCAGCAGCTTAGTTGGGTTTGAGCAGTACTTC.

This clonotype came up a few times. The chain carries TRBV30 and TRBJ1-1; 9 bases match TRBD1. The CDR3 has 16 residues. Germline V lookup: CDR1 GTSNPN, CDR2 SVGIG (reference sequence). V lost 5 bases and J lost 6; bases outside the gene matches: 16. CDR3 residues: CAWGATRRDREPEAFF. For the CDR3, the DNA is TGTGCCTGGGGCGCAACGAGACGGGACAGGGAACCTGAAGCTTTCTTT.

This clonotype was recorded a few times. CDR3 DNA sequence: TGTGCCAGCAGTGGGGGTGATGAGCAGTTCTTC. It codes for CASSGGDEQFF. V gene TRBV6-5 combines with J gene TRBJ2-1; D is perhaps TRBD1 or TRBD2 (5 bases each). The V gene's germline CDR1 is MNHEY and CDR2 SVGAGI. V was pared by 5 bases and J by 8 bases, with 7 bases between. This CDR3 has 11 residues.

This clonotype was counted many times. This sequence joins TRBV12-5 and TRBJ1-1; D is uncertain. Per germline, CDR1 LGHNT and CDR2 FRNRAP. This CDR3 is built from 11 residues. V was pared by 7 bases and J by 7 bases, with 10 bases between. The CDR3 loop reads CASALSSEAFF. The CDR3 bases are TGTGCTAGTGCCCTATCAAGTGAAGCTTTCTTT.

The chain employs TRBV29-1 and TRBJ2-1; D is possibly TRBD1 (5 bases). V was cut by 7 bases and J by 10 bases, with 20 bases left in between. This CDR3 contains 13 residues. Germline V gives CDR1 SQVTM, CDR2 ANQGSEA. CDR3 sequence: CSAFTTGAEEQFF. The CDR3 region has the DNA TGCAGCGCCTTCACCACTGGGGCTGAGGAGCAGTTCTTC.

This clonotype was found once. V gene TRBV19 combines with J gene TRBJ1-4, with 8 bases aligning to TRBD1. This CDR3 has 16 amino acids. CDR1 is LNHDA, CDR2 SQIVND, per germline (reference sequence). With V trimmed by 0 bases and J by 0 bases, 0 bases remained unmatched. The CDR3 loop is CASSIDRGPTNEKLFF. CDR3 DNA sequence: TGTGCCAGTAGTATAGACAGGGGGCCAACTAATGAAAAACTGTTTTTT. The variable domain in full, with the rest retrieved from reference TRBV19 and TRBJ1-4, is DGGITQSPKYLFRKEGQNVTLSCEQNLNHDAMYWYRQDPGQGLRLIYYSQIVNDFQKGDIAEGYSVSREKKESFPLTVTSAQKNPTAFYLCASSIDRGPTNEKLFFGSGTQLSVL.

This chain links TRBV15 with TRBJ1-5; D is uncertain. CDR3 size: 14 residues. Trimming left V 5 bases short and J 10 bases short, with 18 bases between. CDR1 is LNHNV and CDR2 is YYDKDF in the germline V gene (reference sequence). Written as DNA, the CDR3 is TGTGCCACCAGCTTTTCAGGAGGGAGAGATCCCCAGCATTTT. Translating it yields CATSFSGGRDPQHF. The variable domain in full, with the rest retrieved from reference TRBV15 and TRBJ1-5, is DAMVIQNPRYQVTQFGKPVTLSCSQTLNHNVMYWYQQKSSQAPKLLFHYYDKDFNNEADTPDNFQSRRPNTSFCFLDIRSPGLGDTAMYLCATSFSGGRDPQHFGDGTRLSIL.

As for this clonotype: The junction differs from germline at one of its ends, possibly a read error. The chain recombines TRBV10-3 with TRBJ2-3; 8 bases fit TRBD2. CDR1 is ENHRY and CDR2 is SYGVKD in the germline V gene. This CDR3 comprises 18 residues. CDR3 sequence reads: CASSRMIGLAAATDTRYF. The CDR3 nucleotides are TGTGCCAGCAGCCGTATGATCGGACTAGCTGCTGCCACAGATACGCGGTATTTT.

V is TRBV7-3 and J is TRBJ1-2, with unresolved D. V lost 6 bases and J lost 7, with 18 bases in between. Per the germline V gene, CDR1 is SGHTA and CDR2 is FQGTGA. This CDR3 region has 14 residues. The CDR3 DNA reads TGTGCCAGCAGTCCTGGACGGACCCCTGGTGGCTACACCTTC. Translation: CASSPGRTPGGYTF.

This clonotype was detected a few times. Written as DNA, the CDR3 is TGTGCCAGCAGTCGCGTATCCAGGACGGTCCGCGGGGTCGAGCAGTACTTC. Its protein product is CASSRVSRTVRGVEQYF. The chain has TRBV28 and TRBJ2-7; a weak D match, TRBD2 (6 bases). The germline gives CDR1 MDHEN, CDR2 SYDVKM. Trimming cost V 5 bases and J 6 bases, with 26 bases left between them. The CDR3 totals 17 residues.

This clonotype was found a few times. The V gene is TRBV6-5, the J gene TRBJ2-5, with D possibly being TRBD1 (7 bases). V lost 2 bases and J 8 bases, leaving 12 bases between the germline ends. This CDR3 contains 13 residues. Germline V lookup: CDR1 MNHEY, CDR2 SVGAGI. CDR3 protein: CASSYDQGGTQYF. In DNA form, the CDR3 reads TGTGCCAGCAGTTACGATCAGGGGGGTACCCAGTACTTC.

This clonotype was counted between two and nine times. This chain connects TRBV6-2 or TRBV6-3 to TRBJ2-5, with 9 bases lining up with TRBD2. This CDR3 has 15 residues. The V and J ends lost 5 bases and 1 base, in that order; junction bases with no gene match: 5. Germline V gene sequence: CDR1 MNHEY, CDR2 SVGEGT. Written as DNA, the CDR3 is TGTGCCAGCAGTGCGGGGGGGTTGTTCCAAGAGACCCAGTACTTC. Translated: CASSAGGLFQETQYF.

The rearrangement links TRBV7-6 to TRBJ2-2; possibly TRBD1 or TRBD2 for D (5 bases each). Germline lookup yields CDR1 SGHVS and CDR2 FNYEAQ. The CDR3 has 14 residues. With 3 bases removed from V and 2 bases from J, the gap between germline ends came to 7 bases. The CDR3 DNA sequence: TGTGCCAGCAGCTTTGGGGGAAACACCGGGGAGCTGTTTTTT. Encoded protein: CASSFGGNTGELFF.

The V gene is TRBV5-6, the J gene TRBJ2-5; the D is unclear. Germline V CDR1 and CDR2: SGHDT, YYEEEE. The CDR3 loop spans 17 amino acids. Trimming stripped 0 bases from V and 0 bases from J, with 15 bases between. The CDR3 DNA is TGTGCCAGCAGCTTGGTCCTCGATATGGTTAACCAAGAGACCCAGTACTTC. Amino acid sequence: CASSLVLDMVNQETQYF.

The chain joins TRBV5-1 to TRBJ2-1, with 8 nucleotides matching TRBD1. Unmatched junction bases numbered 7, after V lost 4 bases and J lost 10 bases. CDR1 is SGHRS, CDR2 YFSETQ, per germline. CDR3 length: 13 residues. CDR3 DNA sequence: TGCGCCAGCAGCACGGACAGGGTTGTGGAGCAGTTCTTC. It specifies CASSTDRVVEQFF.

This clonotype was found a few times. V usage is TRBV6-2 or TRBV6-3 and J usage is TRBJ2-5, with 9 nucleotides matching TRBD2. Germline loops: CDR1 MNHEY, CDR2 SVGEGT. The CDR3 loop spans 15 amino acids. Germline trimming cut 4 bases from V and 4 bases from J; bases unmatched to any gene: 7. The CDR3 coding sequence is TGTGCCAGCAGTTTCCAGCGGGGGGTCGGAGAGACCCAGTACTTC. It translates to CASSFQRGVGETQYF.

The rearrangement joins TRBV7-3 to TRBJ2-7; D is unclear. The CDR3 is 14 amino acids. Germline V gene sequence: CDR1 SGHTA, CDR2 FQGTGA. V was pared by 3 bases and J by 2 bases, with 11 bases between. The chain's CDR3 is CASSLDGYTYEQYF. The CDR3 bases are TGTGCCAGCAGCTTGGACGGTTACACCTACGAGCAGTACTTC.

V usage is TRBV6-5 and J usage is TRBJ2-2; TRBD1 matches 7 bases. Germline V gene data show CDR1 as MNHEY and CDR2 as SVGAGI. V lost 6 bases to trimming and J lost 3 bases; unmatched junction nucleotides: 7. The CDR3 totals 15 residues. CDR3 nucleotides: TGTGCCAGCAGCGTATTCGGGACAGACACCGGGGAGCTGTTTTTT. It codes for CASSVFGTDTGELFF.

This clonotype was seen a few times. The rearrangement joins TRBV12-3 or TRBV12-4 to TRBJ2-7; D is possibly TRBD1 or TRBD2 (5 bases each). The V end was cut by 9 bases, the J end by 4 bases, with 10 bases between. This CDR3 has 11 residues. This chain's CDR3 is CASAGAYEQYF. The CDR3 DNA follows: TGTGCCAGTGCCGGGGCTTACGAGCAGTACTTC.

The CDR3 nucleotides read TGTGCCAGCCGGTCAGGGGGCTTCGACGAGCAGTACTTC. It codes for CASRSGGFDEQYF. This chain joins TRBV2 and TRBJ2-7, with 8 bases aligning to TRBD1. This CDR3 comprises 13 residues. CDR1 and CDR2 from the germline V gene are SNHLY and FYNNEI. V was pared by 8 bases and J by 5 bases, with 8 bases of the junction left unmatched.

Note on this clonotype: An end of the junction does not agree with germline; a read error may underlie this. This CDR3 reads CTSSYRQYSNQPQHF. The CDR3 DNA follows: TGTACCAGCAGTTACCGACAATATAGCAATCAGCCCCAGCATTTT. The chain carries TRBV6-5 and TRBJ1-5; no reliable D call. The CDR3 spans 15 residues. CDR1 is MNHEY, CDR2 SVGAGI, per germline.

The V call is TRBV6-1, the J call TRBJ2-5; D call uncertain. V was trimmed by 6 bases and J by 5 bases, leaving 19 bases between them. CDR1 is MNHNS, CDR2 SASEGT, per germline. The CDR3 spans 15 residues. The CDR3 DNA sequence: TGTGCCAGCAGCCCCTTGGCATCCTGGCTGGAGACCCAGTACTTC. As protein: CASSPLASWLETQYF.

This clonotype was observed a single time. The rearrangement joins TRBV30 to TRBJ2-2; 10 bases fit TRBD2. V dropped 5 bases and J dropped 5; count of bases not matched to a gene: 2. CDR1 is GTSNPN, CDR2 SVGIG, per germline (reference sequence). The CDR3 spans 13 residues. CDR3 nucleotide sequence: TGTGCCTGGGGACTAGCGGCAACCGGGGAGCTGTTTTTT. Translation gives CAWGLAATGELFF.

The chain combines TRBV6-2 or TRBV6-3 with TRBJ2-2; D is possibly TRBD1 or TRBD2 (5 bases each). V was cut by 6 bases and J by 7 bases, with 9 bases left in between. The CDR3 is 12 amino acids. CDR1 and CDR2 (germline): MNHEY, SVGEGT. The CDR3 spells CASSGGGGELFF. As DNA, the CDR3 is TGTGCCAGCAGCGGTGGGGGCGGGGAGCTGTTTTTT.